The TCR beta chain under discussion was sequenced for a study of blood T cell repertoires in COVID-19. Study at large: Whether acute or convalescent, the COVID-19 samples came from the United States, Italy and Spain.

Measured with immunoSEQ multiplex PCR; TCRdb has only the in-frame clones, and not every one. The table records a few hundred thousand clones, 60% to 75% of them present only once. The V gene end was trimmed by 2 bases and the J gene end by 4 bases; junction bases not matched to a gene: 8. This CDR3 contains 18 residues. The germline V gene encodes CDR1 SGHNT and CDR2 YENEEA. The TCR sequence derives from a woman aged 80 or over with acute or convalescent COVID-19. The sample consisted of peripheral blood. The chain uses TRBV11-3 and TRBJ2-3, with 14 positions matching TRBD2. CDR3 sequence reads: CASSLTVGLAGVADTQYF. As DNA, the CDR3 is TGTGCCAGCAGCTTAACGGTGGGACTAGCGGGAGTAGCAGATACGCAGTATTTT.